A selection of T cell receptor beta chains follows, all from one sample in a study of vaccination effects on CD4 cells after COVID-19. No antigens are known for them. Here immunoSEQ multiplex PCR was the method, and the copy in TCRdb shows in-frame clones only, minus some. Of some 30,000 clones in the sample, around four fifths were seen once. This sample comprised CD4+ T cells from PBMCs cultured with HCoV-NL63 spike peptides, obtained after COVID-19 vaccination. The receptor source for this set is a human donor who received a COVID-19 vaccine. Some clones in this sample may be carry-over from other donors' samples. Each CDR3 is given with its conserved first and last residue. A D gene is named only where the DNA matches it firmly. Size is omitted from some rows. Given values are once, few, many or a class for expanded clones.

TRBV6-2/TRBV6-3	TRBJ1-2	NA	14	TRBD1	CASSHYRGNYGYTF	TGTGCCAGCAGTCACTACAGGGGAAACTATGGCTACACCTTC
TRBV5-4	TRBJ2-5	NA	15	NA	CASSPASGLQETQYF	TGTGCCAGCAGCCCCGCCTCAGGATTACAAGAGACCCAGTACTTC
TRBV18	TRBJ1-1	NA	14	NA	CASTPNSLNTEAFF	TGTGCCAGCACCCCCAACAGCCTGAACACTGAAGCTTTCTTT
TRBV18	TRBJ1-3	NA	15	TRBD1	CASSPGQGPGNTIYF	TGTGCCAGCTCACCGGGACAGGGCCCTGGAAACACCATATATTTT
TRBV4-3	TRBJ1-3	NA	15	TRBD1	CASSQDPRGRNTIYF	TGCGCCAGCAGCCAAGACCCCAGGGGGCGAAACACCATATATTTT
TRBV28	TRBJ2-5	NA	13	TRBD2	CASTRLAEETQYF	TGTGCCTCAACCCGACTAGCGGAAGAGACCCAGTACTTC
TRBV30	TRBJ1-6	NA	12	NA	CAFQRGDSPLHF	TGTGCCTTCCAACGGGGGGATTCACCCCTCCACTTT
TRBV2	TRBJ2-5	NA	15	NA	CASTPTRDPRETQYF	TGTGCCAGCACTCCAACCCGGGACCCCAGAGAGACCCAGTACTTC
TRBV5-1	TRBJ2-2	NA	15	NA	CASSLAPGNTGELFF	TGCGCCAGCAGCTTGGCCCCGGGAAACACCGGGGAGCTGTTTTTT
TRBV6-6	TRBJ2-3	NA	16	TRBD2	CASRERGTSNTDTQYF	TGTGCCAGCAGAGAGAGGGGGACTAGTAACACAGATACGCAGTATTTT
TRBV6-5	TRBJ1-1	NA	13	NA	CATAGTLNTEAFF	TGTGCCACCGCGGGGACCTTGAACACTGAAGCTTTCTTT
TRBV5-4	TRBJ2-6	NA	18	TRBD1	CASSIRTGGGSGANVLTF	TGTGCCAGCAGCATCCGGACAGGGGGCGGGTCTGGGGCCAACGTCCTGACTTTC
TRBV2	TRBJ1-6	NA	16	NA	CASEPAGQNSNSPLHF	TGTGCCAGCGAACCCGCGGGACAAAATTCCAATTCACCCCTCCACTTT
TRBV18	TRBJ2-6	NA	16	NA	CASSPPNLSGANVLTF	TGTGCCAGCTCACCACCGAATTTATCTGGGGCCAACGTCCTGACTTTC
TRBV20-1	TRBJ2-1	NA	12	NA	CSAGGAHNEQFF	TGCAGTGCTGGTGGGGCCCACAATGAGCAGTTCTTC
TRBV7-2	TRBJ2-1	NA	15	TRBD2	CASSLGGGGGNEQFF	TGTGCCAGCAGCTTAGGGGGGGGAGGCGGCAATGAGCAGTTCTTC
TRBV15	TRBJ1-3	NA	15	TRBD1	CATSRDRGPGNTIYF	TGTGCCACCTCCAGGGACAGGGGGCCTGGAAACACCATATATTTT
TRBV19	TRBJ1-2	NA	15	TRBD1	CASSPGTGIYYGYTF	TGTGCCAGTAGTCCAGGGACAGGGATTTACTATGGCTACACCTTC
TRBV5-4	TRBJ2-3	NA	12	NA	CASSSSTDTQYF	TGTGCCAGCAGCTCGAGCACAGATACGCAGTATTTT
TRBV15	TRBJ1-5	NA	18	NA	CATSREPHRVLSNQPQHF	TGTGCCACCAGCAGAGAACCCCACCGGGTGCTGAGCAATCAGCCCCAGCATTTT
TRBV10-2	TRBJ1-2	NA	13	NA	CASSRGVEYGYTF	TGCGCCAGCAGCCGGGGGGTCGAATATGGCTACACCTTC
TRBV20-1	TRBJ2-3	NA	11	NA	CSASDPDTQYF	TGCAGTGCGTCTGACCCAGATACGCAGTATTTT
TRBV5-6	TRBJ2-3	NA	17	TRBD1	CASSFDRGINRRDTQYF	TGTGCCAGCAGCTTCGACAGGGGGATAAATCGCAGGGATACGCAGTATTTT
TRBV7-3	TRBJ2-1	NA	16	TRBD2	CASSSKRGAHYNEQFF	TGTGCCAGCAGCTCAAAGCGGGGGGCCCACTACAATGAGCAGTTCTTC
TRBV5-1	TRBJ1-2	few	14	TRBD1	CASSLAGTGYGYTF	TGCGCCAGCAGCTTGGCCGGGACAGGGTATGGCTACACCTTC
TRBV7-2	TRBJ1-5	once	17	NA	CASSSSRDGYSNQPQHF	TGTGCCAGCAGCTCGTCCCGGGACGGCTATAGCAATCAGCCCCAGCATTTT
TRBV21-1	TRBJ2-5	NA	16	NA	CASSKGGGGARETQYF	TGTGCCAGCAGCAAAGGGGGCGGGGGGGCACGTGAGACCCAGTACTTC
TRBV28	TRBJ1-6	once	14	NA	CASSSSTLHSPLHF	TGTGCCAGCAGTTCCTCGACCCTACATTCACCCCTCCACTTT
TRBV6-6	TRBJ2-5	NA	15	TRBD1	CASSYSRQGEETQYF	TGTGCCAGCAGTTACTCAAGGCAGGGGGAAGAGACCCAGTACTTC
TRBV5-1	TRBJ2-3	once	18	TRBD2	CASSLRLAGGGSTDTQYF	TGCGCCAGCAGCTTGCGACTAGCGGGGGGAGGTAGCACAGATACGCAGTATTTT
TRBV7-2	TRBJ1-2	NA	14	NA	CASSLPGVNYGYTF	TGTGCCAGCAGCTTACCAGGGGTCAACTATGGCTACACCTTC
TRBV20-1	TRBJ2-3	NA	11	NA	CSASRGNTQYF	TGCAGTGCTAGTCGGGGGAATACGCAGTATTTT
TRBV12-3/TRBV12-4	TRBJ1-1	once	13	NA	CASSFGENTEAFF	TGTGCCAGCAGTTTTGGGGAGAACACTGAAGCTTTCTTT
TRBV6-5	TRBJ2-4	NA	11	NA	CASRDTGIQYF	TGTGCCAGCAGAGATACAGGGATTCAGTACTTC
TRBV4-3	TRBJ2-5	few	16	NA	CASSQDYSGGSETQYF	TGCGCCAGCAGCCAAGATTATTCCGGTGGTTCGGAGACCCAGTACTTC
TRBV30	TRBJ1-4	NA	14	NA	CAWTGALSNEKLFF	TGTGCCTGGACAGGGGCATTGTCTAATGAAAAACTGTTTTTT
TRBV6-6	TRBJ2-1	once	15	TRBD2	CASSYRGGPYNEQFF	TGTGCCAGCAGTTACCGGGGGGGCCCCTACAATGAGCAGTTCTTC
TRBV20-1	TRBJ2-5	few	11	NA	CSATGRETQYF	TGCAGTGCGACGGGCCGGGAGACCCAGTACTTC
TRBV2	TRBJ1-1	NA	14	NA	CASTPLGVSGEAFF	TGTGCCAGCACCCCCCTGGGGGTTAGTGGAGAAGCTTTCTTT
TRBV9	TRBJ1-5	NA	17	TRBD1	CASSPGAGTGFNQPQHF	TGTGCCAGCAGCCCCGGGGCCGGGACAGGGTTCAATCAGCCCCAGCATTTT